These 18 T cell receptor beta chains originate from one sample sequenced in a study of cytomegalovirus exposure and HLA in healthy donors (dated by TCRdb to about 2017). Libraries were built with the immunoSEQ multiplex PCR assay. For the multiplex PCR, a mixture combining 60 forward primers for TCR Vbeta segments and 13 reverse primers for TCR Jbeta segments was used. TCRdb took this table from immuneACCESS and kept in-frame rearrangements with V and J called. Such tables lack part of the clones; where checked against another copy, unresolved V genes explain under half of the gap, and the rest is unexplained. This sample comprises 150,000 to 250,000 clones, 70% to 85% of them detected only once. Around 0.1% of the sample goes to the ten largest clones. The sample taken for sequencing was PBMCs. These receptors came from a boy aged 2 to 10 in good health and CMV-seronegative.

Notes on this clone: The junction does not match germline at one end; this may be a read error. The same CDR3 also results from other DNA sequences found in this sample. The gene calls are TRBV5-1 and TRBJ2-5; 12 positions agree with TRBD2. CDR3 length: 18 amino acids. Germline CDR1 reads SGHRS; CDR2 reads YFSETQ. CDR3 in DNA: TGCGCTAGCAGCTTCGATATATACCTAGCGGGGGGGCTTGAGACCCAGTACTTC. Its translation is CASSFDIYLAGGLETQYF.

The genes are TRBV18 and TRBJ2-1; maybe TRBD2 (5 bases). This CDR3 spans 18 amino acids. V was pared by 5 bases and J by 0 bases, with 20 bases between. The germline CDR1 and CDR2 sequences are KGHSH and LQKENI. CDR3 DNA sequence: TGTGCCAGCTCAGCCGGGGTCTACTGGATCAGCTCCTACAATGAGCAGTTCTTC. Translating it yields CASSAGVYWISSYNEQFF. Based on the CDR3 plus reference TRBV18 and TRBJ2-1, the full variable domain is NAGVMQNPRHLVRRRGQEARLRCSPMKGHSHVYWYRQLPEEGLKFMVYLQKENIIDESGMPKERFSAEFPKEGPSILRIQQVVRGDSAAYFCASSAGVYWISSYNEQFFGPGTRLTVL.

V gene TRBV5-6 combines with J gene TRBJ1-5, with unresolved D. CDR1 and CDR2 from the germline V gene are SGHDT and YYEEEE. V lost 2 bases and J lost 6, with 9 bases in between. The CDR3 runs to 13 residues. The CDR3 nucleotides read TGTGCCAGCAGCTTCGGAGTGACTCAGCCCCAGCATTTT. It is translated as CASSFGVTQPQHF.

The CDR3 DNA follows: TGTGCCAGCACCCTAGGGGGTGAAGGCTACACCTTC. Residues: CASTLGGEGYTF. The V gene is TRBV18, the J gene TRBJ1-2; D might be TRBD1 (6 bases). The V end was cut by 8 bases, the J end by 8 bases, with 15 bases between. CDR1 is KGHSH, CDR2 LQKENI, per germline. This CDR3 has 12 residues.

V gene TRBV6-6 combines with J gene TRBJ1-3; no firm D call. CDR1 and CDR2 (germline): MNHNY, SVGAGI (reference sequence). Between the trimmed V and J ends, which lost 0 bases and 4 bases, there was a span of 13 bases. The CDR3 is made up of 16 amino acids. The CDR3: CASSYSTRGRGNTIYF. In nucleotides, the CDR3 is TGTGCCAGCAGTTACTCCACCCGAGGGCGAGGAAACACCATATATTTT.

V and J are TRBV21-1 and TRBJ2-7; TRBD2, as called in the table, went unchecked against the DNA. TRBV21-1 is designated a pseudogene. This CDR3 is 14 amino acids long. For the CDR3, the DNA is TGTGCCAGCAGCAAAGAACTGGTCGATTACGAGCAGTACTTC. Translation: CASSKELVDYEQYF.

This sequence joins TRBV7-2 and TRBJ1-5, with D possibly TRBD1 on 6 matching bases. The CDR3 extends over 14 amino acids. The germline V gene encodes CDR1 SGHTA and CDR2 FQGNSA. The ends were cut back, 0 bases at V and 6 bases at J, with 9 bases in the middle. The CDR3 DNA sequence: TGTGCCAGCAGCTTAGCAGGGGGGGGTCAGCCCCAGCATTTT. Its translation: CASSLAGGGQPQHF.

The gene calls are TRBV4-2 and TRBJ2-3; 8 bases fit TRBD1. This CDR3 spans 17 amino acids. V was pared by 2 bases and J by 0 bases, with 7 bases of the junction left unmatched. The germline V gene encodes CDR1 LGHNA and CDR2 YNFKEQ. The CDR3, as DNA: TGTGCCAGCAGCCAATCGGGACAGGCCTCTAGCACAGATACGCAGTATTTT. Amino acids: CASSQSGQASSTDTQYF.

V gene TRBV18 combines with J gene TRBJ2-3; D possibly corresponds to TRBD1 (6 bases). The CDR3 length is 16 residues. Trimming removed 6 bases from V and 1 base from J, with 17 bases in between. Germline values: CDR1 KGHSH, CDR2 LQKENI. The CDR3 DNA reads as TGTGCCAGCTCGCCGGGACACGGAATGCGCACAGATACGCAGTATTTT. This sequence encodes CASSPGHGMRTDTQYF. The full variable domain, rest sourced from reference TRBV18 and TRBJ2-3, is NAGVMQNPRHLVRRRGQEARLRCSPMKGHSHVYWYRQLPEEGLKFMVYLQKENIIDESGMPKERFSAEFPKEGPSILRIQQVVRGDSAAYFCASSPGHGMRTDTQYFGPGTRLTVL.

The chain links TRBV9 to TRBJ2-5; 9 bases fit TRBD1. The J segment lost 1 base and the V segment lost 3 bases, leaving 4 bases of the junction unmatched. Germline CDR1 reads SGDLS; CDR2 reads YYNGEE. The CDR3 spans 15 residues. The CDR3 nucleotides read TGTGCCAGCAGCGCAGCGGACAGGGGCCAAGAGACCCAGTACTTC. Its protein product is CASSAADRGQETQYF.

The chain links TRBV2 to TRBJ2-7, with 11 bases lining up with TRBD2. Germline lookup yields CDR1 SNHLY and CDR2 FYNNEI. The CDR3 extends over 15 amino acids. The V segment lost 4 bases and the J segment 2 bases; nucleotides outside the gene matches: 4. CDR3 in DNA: TGTGCCAGCAGTGTCACTAGCGGGGGACCCTACGAGCAGTACTTC. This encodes CASSVTSGGPYEQYF. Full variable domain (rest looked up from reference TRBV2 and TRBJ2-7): EPEVTQTPSHQVTQMGQEVILRCVPISNHLYFYWYRQILGQKVEFLVSFYNNEISEKSEIFDDQFSVERPDGSNFTLKIRSTKLEDSAMYFCASSVTSGGPYEQYFGPGTRLTVT.

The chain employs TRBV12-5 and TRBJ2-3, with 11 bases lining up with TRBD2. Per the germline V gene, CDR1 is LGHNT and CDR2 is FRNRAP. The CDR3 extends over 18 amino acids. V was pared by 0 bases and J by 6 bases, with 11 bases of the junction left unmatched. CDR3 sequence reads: CASGLVTRLAGFFDTQYF. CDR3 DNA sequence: TGTGCTAGTGGTTTGGTAACCCGACTAGCGGGGTTCTTCGATACGCAGTATTTT. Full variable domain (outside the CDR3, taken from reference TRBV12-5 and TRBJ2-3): DARVTQTPRHKVTEMGQEVTMRCQPILGHNTVFWYRQTMMQGLELLAYFRNRAPLDDSGMPKDRFSAEMPDATLATLKIQPSEPRDSAVYFCASGLVTRLAGFFDTQYFGPGTRLTVL.

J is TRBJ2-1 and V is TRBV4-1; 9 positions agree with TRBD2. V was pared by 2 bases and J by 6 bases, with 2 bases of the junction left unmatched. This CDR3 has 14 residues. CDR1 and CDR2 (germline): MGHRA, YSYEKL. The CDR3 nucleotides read TGCGCCAGCAGCCAACCGGGACTAGCCAATGAGCAGTTCTTC. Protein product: CASSQPGLANEQFF.

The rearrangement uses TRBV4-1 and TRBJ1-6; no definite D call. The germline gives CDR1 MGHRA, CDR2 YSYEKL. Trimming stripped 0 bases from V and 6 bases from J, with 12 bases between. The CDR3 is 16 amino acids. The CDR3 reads CASSQDWRYGNSPLHF. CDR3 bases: TGCGCCAGCAGCCAAGATTGGAGGTATGGTAATTCACCCCTCCACTTT.

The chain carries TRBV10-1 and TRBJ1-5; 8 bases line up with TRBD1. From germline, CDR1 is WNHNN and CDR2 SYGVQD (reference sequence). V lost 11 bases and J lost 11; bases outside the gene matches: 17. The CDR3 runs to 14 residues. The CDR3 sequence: CAVRGQEVSWAQHF. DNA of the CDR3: TGCGCCGTACGGGGACAGGAGGTTTCTTGGGCCCAGCATTTT.

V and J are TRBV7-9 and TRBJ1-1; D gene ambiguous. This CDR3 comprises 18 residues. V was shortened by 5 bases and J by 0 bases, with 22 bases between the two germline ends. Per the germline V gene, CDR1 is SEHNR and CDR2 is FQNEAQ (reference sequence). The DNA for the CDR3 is TGTGCCAGCAGCCCGGAGCGTGCTCCGCTATTTTTGAACACTGAAGCTTTCTTT. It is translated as CASSPERAPLFLNTEAFF.

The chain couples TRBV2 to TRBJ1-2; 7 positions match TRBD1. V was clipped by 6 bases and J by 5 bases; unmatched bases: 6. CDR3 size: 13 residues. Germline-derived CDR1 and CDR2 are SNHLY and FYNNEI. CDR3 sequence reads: CASSAGQSYGYTF. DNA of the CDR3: TGTGCCAGCAGCGCGGGACAGTCTTATGGCTACACCTTC.

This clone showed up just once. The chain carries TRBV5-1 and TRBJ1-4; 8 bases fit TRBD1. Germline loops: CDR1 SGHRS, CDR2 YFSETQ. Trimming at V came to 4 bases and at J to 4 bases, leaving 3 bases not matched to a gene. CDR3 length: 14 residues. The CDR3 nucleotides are TGCGCCAGCAGCGCGGGACAGGTTAATGAAAAACTGTTTTTT. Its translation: CASSAGQVNEKLFF.